This TCR beta chain derives from a study of blood T cell repertoires in COVID-19 (dated by TCRdb to the early 2020s). Background for the entire study: Collaborator samples came from the United States, Italy and Spain and covered acute and convalescent phases of COVID-19. The prospective study material was composed of cDNA or gDNA derived from T cells, B-cell-depleted T cells, or PBMCs. Subjects who had been exposed to COVID-19, were actively infected with it, or had recovered from it provided the deeply sampled blood TCRbeta repertoires that made up the dataset. The repertoires were released in a freely available public database intended as a resource for research on the immune response to SARS-CoV-2. Samples were obtained from the ongoing ImmuneRACE study (first 160 participants) and from 1,254 subjects provided by 6 global collaborators. Nearly every sample came with metadata listing a de-identified subject ID, COVID-19 status, age in years and sex. Where available, HLA class I and class II types were obtained from metadata supplied by the sample provider rather than from assay-based typing.

From cysteine to phenylalanine, the CDR3 is 15 amino acids long. Only the CDR3 portion is preserved as DNA: 45 bases, with reading frame beginning at the first base. Sequences MNHEY (CDR1) and SMNVEV (CDR2) are obtained from the germline V gene (reference sequence). Trimming accounts for 3 bases at V and 3 bases at J, while the number of junction bases matched to no gene is 2. TCRbeta CDR3 regions were amplified from genomic DNA using the immunoSEQ Assay, a bias-controlled multiplex PCR. For the original study's pipeline: Within the assay, amplification of reference gene primers was used to estimate how many nucleated cells each sample contained. To quantify the absolute abundance of each unique TCRbeta CDR3 rearrangement, sequence reads were collapsed and filtered. For each sample, productive Simpson clonality was calculated as the square root of Simpson's diversity index across productive rearrangements. Sourced from immuneACCESS, this table was stored by TCRdb with only in-frame sequences that have V and J called. A share of the clones is absent; for the studies checked, an unresolved V gene accounts for under half, and the remainder has no known explanation. V and J calls and clone size are copied from that table; D and trimming were computed from the DNA. The sample table records roughly 140,000 clones; about 91% of these occur just once. The ten largest account for 28% of the sample.

To note about this clone: What this receptor recognizes is not known. No base quality information exists; no much larger clone differs at one position.

On the study overall, not on this receptor specifically: How much clinical and demographic metadata was included differed by source and by participant, and the metadata was provided uncurated.

The collaborating institutions used their own protocols to collect whole blood in K2EDTA tubes. For TCRbeta analysis, collaborator samples were shipped as frozen whole blood, as isolated PBMCs, or as DNA extracted from either sample type. The V and J genes are TRBV27 and TRBJ2-1; the central 10 bases match TRBD2. Sequencing used peripheral blood. The receptor's source is a human donor in a cohort sampled during active COVID-19. The bases read TGTGCCAGCAGTTTCGGGACTAGCGTCTACAATGAGCAGTTCTTC. Its protein product is CASSFGTSVYNEQFF.